This T cell receptor beta chain was captured by sequencing in a study of blood T cell repertoires in COVID-19. Across the study: Acute-phase and convalescent COVID-19 samples originated in the United States, Italy and Spain. PBMCs, B-cell-depleted T cells, or T cells provided the cDNA or gDNA that made up the material.

Germline V gene sequence: CDR1 SGHVS, CDR2 FNYEAQ. With V trimmed by 6 bases and J by 3 bases, 7 bases remained unmatched. CDR3 length: 14 residues. Measured with immunoSEQ multiplex PCR; TCRdb has only the in-frame clones, and not every one. Seen here are tens of thousands of clones, 83% observed once, and the top ten hold 5.2%. The source of this sequence is a human donor in a cohort sampled during active COVID-19. Sequenced: peripheral blood. The V gene is TRBV7-6, the J gene TRBJ2-5; 7 nucleotides agree with TRBD2. The CDR3 protein is CASRSYGGKETQYF. The CDR3 region has the DNA TGTGCCAGCAGGTCCTACGGGGGGAAAGAGACCCAGTACTTC.